This entry lists 21 T cell receptor beta chains sequenced from one sample in a study of CD4 T cells in relation to SARS-CoV-2 and coronaviruses. CD4+ T cells from unexposed donors were obtained before the COVID-19 pandemic (2011-2018). The cells were cultured for about 10 days before CD4+ T cells were isolated. The protocol was immunoSEQ multiplex PCR, while the TCRdb copy is restricted to in-frame clones and leaves out a portion. The sample lists around 26,000 clones; 70% to 80% were seen once. Their target antigens are unknown. The source material was CD4+ T cells from PBMCs, cultured in vitro. Every receptor here comes from a human donor in good health.

This chain connects TRBV29-1 to TRBJ2-5; TRBD2 matches at 8 bases. The CDR3 is 15 residues long. With V trimmed by 4 bases and J by 0 bases, 7 bases remained unmatched. The germline gives CDR1 SQVTM, CDR2 ANQGSEA. In nucleotides, the CDR3 is TGCAGCGTTGTAGGAGCGGGGGCGTACCAAGAGACCCAGTACTTC. This codes for CSVVGAGAYQETQYF.

The chain is built from TRBV25-1 and TRBJ1-2, with TRBD1 as a possible D gene (5 bases). The germline V gene has CDR1 MGHDK and CDR2 SYGVNS. The CDR3 covers 13 residues. V was cut by 6 bases and J by 4 bases, with 12 bases left in between. CDR3: CASSFQGTYGYTF. The CDR3 region has the DNA TGTGCCAGCAGCTTCCAGGGCACCTATGGCTACACCTTC.

The DNA of the CDR3 is TGTGCCAGCAGTGGTTTCCCCTACCAGGGGGGAAACACCATATATTTT. Protein sequence: CASSGFPYQGGNTIYF. This chain uses TRBV25-1 with TRBJ1-3; D may be TRBD1 (6 bases). The CDR3 spans 16 residues. The germline V gene encodes CDR1 MGHDK and CDR2 SYGVNS. The V gene lost 4 bases and the J gene lost 4 bases, with 17 bases spanning the gap. Based on the CDR3 plus reference TRBV25-1 and TRBJ1-3, the full variable domain is EADIYQTPRYLVIGTGKKITLECSQTMGHDKMYWYQQDPGMELHLIHYSYGVNSTEKGDLSSESTVSRIRTEHFPLTLESARPSHTSQYLCASSGFPYQGGNTIYFGEGSWLTVV.

The chain links TRBV3-1 (or the pseudogene TRBV3-2) to TRBJ1-1, with 11 bases that match TRBD1. The CDR3 is 16 residues long. Losses at the gene ends were 4 bases for V and 1 base for J; bases not matched to a gene: 5. Germline-derived CDR1 and CDR2 are LGHDT and YNNKEL (reference sequence). CDR3 DNA: TGTGCCAGCAGCCCTAGGACAGGGGGCGAGAACACTGAAGCTTTCTTT. Its protein is CASSPRTGGENTEAFF.

This clone was counted once. The chain carries TRBV11-3 and TRBJ2-5, with TRBD2 matching over 12 bases. This CDR3 region has 18 residues. V lost 1 base to trimming and J lost 2 bases; unmatched junction nucleotides: 8. Looked up from germline, CDR1 is SGHNT and CDR2 is YENEEA. CDR3 in amino acids: CASSLVAGLAGNQETQYF. The CDR3 nucleotides read TGTGCCAGCAGCTTAGTGGCTGGACTAGCGGGGAATCAAGAGACCCAGTACTTC.

This clone has a single count. This sequence joins TRBV12-3 or TRBV12-4 and TRBJ1-5, with D possibly being TRBD1 (6 bases). There are 13 residues in the CDR3. V shed 5 bases and J shed 7 bases, with 12 bases lying between them. This chain's CDR3 is CASSQSQGQPQHF. The CDR3 nucleotides read TGTGCCAGCAGTCAATCACAGGGCCAGCCCCAGCATTTT.

The rearrangement uses TRBV2 and TRBJ2-2; a weak D match, TRBD1 (5 bases). Germline V gives CDR1 SNHLY, CDR2 FYNNEI. CDR3 length equals 14 residues. V gave up 4 bases and J gave up 1 base, with 7 bases separating them. The CDR3 spells CASSGRVNTGELFF. CDR3 bases: TGTGCCAGCAGTGGCAGGGTGAACACCGGGGAGCTGTTTTTT.

This chain joins TRBV6-5 and TRBJ1-4; 9 nucleotides match TRBD1. The CDR3 covers 14 residues. The V gene's germline CDR1 is MNHEY and CDR2 SVGAGI. V gave up 6 bases and J gave up 8 bases; unmatched junction bases: 7. The CDR3 reads CASRPGQGREKLFF. DNA of the CDR3: TGTGCCAGCAGACCCGGACAGGGGAGGGAAAAACTGTTTTTT.

This clone is a singleton in its sample. The V call is TRBV7-6, the J call TRBJ2-5; no clear D gene. CDR3 length equals 15 residues. Germline-derived CDR1 and CDR2 are SGHVS and FNYEAQ. Trimming removed 6 bases at V and 3 bases at J, with 17 bases between. The CDR3 nucleotides read TGTGCCAGCAGGGGAATCAGGAGTGGAAAAGAGACCCAGTACTTC. Residues: CASRGIRSGKETQYF.

This chain connects TRBV29-1 to TRBJ1-1, with D possibly being TRBD1 (5 bases). The CDR3 has 13 residues. The germline V gene has CDR1 SQVTM and CDR2 ANQGSEA. Trimming stripped 4 bases from V and 8 bases from J, with 17 bases between. CDR3 in amino acids: CSVGAVVGAEAFF. Written as DNA, the CDR3 is TGCAGCGTTGGAGCTGTTGTAGGGGCGGAAGCTTTCTTT. Full variable domain (outside the CDR3, taken from reference TRBV29-1 and TRBJ1-1): SAVISQKPSRDICQRGTSLTIQCQVDSQVTMMFWYRQQPGQSLTLIATANQGSEATYESGFVIDKFPISRPNLTFSTLTVSNMSPEDSSIYLCSVGAVVGAEAFFGQGTRLTVV.

V is TRBV7-2 and J is TRBJ2-3, with 9 bases aligning to TRBD1. CDR3 length: 16 residues. Unmatched junction bases numbered 7, after V lost 1 base and J lost 5 bases. From germline, CDR1 is SGHTA and CDR2 FQGNSA. Here the CDR3 reads CASSLVGTGGGDTQYF. The DNA for the CDR3 is TGTGCCAGCAGCTTAGTTGGCACAGGGGGCGGAGATACGCAGTATTTT.

This clone was counted a few times. The chain uses TRBV4-3 and TRBJ1-4; 7 nucleotides agree with TRBD1. The CDR3 is made up of 15 amino acids. In germline, CDR1 is LGHNA, CDR2 YSLEER. V shed 3 bases, J shed 2 bases, and the junction held 3 bases outside the gene matches. CDR3 nucleotides: TGCGCCAGCAGCCAGAACAGGGGTACTAATGAAAAACTGTTTTTT. Its translation is CASSQNRGTNEKLFF.

With respect to this clone: A far larger clone is off by one base, so a read error is likely. V usage is TRBV4-3 and J usage is TRBJ1-5; D call uncertain. The germline V and J ends were trimmed by 0 bases and 6 bases, with 6 bases remaining between them. This CDR3 has 13 amino acids. The V gene's germline CDR1 is LGHNA and CDR2 YSLEER. The CDR3 loop is CASSQDRGQPQHF. CDR3 DNA sequence: TGCGCCAGCAGCCAAGATCGGGGTCAGCCCCAGCATTTT.

This clone is medium-sized in the sample. The CDR3: CASSPLQKEIGTQYF. CDR3 DNA sequence: TGTGCCAGCAGCCCACTACAGAAGGAGATCGGTACGCAGTATTTT. V and J are TRBV13 and TRBJ2-3; no definite D call. The CDR3 covers 15 residues. Trimming shortened V by 5 bases and J by 8 bases, and 20 bases separated the two germline ends. Germline V gene data show CDR1 as PRHDT and CDR2 as FYEKMQ (reference sequence).

This clone was found a few times. The CDR3 is CASSLAQTGNTIYF. DNA for the CDR3: TGTGCCAGCAGCTTAGCCCAGACAGGAAACACCATATATTTT. This rearrangement joins TRBV7-8 to TRBJ1-3; no definite D call. The ends were cut back, 0 bases at V and 4 bases at J, with 7 bases in the middle. The CDR3 runs to 14 residues. Germline loops: CDR1 SGHVS, CDR2 FQNEAQ.

This clone was counted a single time. This chain joins TRBV5-1 and TRBJ2-5; D ambiguous. Deletions cut 2 bases from V and 5 bases from J, with 10 bases between. CDR1 SGHRS and CDR2 YFSETQ come from the germline V gene. This CDR3 is built from 13 residues. As DNA, the CDR3 is TGCGCCAGCAGCTTAGCTGGGGTGGAGACCCAGTACTTC. Translating it yields CASSLAGVETQYF.

This sequence joins TRBV2 and TRBJ2-1; TRBD1 aligns across 9 bases. Losses at the gene ends were 5 bases for V and 9 bases for J; bases not matched to a gene: 11. CDR1 SNHLY and CDR2 FYNNEI come from the germline V gene. This CDR3 has 15 amino acids. CDR3 amino acids: CASSLQLTGGGEQFF. Here the CDR3 DNA reads TGTGCCAGCAGTTTACAACTTACAGGGGGCGGTGAGCAGTTCTTC. The full variable domain, rest sourced from reference TRBV2 and TRBJ2-1, is EPEVTQTPSHQVTQMGQEVILRCVPISNHLYFYWYRQILGQKVEFLVSFYNNEISEKSEIFDDQFSVERPDGSNFTLKIRSTKLEDSAMYFCASSLQLTGGGEQFFGPGTRLTVL.

The rearrangement uses TRBV16 and TRBJ1-2; possibly TRBD1 for D (5 bases). Germline CDR1 is KGHSY and CDR2 is FQNENV. Between the trimmed V and J ends, which lost 4 bases and 5 bases, there was a span of 11 bases. This CDR3 contains 13 residues. The CDR3 region is CASSPSGGYGYTF. For the CDR3, the DNA is TGTGCCAGCAGCCCTAGCGGGGGTTATGGCTACACCTTC.

Comment on this clone: Compared with germline, one end of the junction differs, possibly owing to a read error. V usage is TRBV7-2 and J usage is TRBJ1-2; D uncertain. The germline V gene has CDR1 SGHTA and CDR2 FQGNSA. The CDR3 has 15 residues. The CDR3 region is CASSLARRSTYGYTF. Here the CDR3 DNA reads TGTGCCAGCAGCCTAGCCCGTCGGTCCACCTATGGCTACACCTTC. Using reference TRBV7-2 and TRBJ1-2 for the parts outside the CDR3, the full variable domain is GAGVSQSPSNKVTEKGKDVELRCDPISGHTALYWYRQSLGQGLEFLIYFQGNSAPDKSGLPSDRFSAERTGGSVSTLTIQRTQQEDSAVYLCASSLARRSTYGYTFGSGTRLTVV.

The chain is built from TRBV7-8 and TRBJ2-1; 12 bases fit TRBD2. CDR1 SGHVS and CDR2 FQNEAQ come from the germline V gene. This CDR3 spans 17 amino acids. The ends lost 2 bases at V and 7 bases at J; junction bases unmatched: 9. CDR3 sequence reads: CASSLFWASGRENEQFF. The CDR3 DNA reads as TGTGCCAGCAGCTTATTTTGGGCTAGCGGGAGGGAGAATGAGCAGTTCTTC.

This chain joins TRBV2 and TRBJ2-5; D is perhaps TRBD2 (5 bases). V lost 1 base and J 13 bases, leaving 13 bases between the germline ends. The CDR3 spans 12 residues. CDR1 is SNHLY, CDR2 FYNNEI, per germline. The CDR3 DNA follows: TGTGCCAGCAGTGAAGACCTAGCCCACTGGTACTTC. Encoded protein: CASSEDLAHWYF.